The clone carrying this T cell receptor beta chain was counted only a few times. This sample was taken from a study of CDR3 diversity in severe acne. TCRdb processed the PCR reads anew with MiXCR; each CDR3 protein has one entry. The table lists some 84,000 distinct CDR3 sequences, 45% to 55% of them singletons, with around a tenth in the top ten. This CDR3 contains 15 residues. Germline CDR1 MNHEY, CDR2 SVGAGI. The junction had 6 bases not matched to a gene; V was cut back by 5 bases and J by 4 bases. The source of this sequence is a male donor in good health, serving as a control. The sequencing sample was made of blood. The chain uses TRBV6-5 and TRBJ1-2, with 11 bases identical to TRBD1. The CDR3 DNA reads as TGTGCCAGCAGTCCCCGGGACAGGGGGTCCTATGGCTACACCTTC. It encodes CASSPRDRGSYGYTF.